This entry concerns a single TCR beta chain. The target antigen is unknown. The sample is drawn from a study of TIL therapy for anti-PD-1-resistant metastatic lung cancer. Notes on the study in general: Treatment-naive, never-smoker and oncogene-addicted patients were overrepresented in this highly selected cohort. After infusion, TIL clonotypes partly replaced peripheral T cells and declined over months.

Sequencing used immunoSEQ v3. Survey-level samples got approximately 2 million read pairs; deep-level samples got roughly 4.5-6 million. Libraries were prepared by immunoSEQ multiplex PCR; TCRdb keeps only in-frame clonotypes and omits some of them. This table holds approximately 18,000 clones, about 80% found once. As to time point: pre-treatment sample, taken before nivolumab and TIL therapy. Adults with stage 4 NSCLC were enrolled in a phase I trial. Sequencing was performed on blood, taken at baseline. The receptor comes from a person aged 25-85 years with non-small cell lung cancer.

CDR3 residues: CASSLFQTGELFF. The CDR3 DNA sequence: TGTGCCAGCAGCTTGTTCCAAACCGGGGAGCTGTTTTTT. The J gene is TRBJ2-2, the V gene TRBV7-9, with unresolved D. V was cut by 3 bases and J by 5 bases, with 7 bases left in between. This CDR3 region has 13 residues. Germline V gene lookup returns CDR1 SEHNR and CDR2 FQNEAQ (reference sequence).